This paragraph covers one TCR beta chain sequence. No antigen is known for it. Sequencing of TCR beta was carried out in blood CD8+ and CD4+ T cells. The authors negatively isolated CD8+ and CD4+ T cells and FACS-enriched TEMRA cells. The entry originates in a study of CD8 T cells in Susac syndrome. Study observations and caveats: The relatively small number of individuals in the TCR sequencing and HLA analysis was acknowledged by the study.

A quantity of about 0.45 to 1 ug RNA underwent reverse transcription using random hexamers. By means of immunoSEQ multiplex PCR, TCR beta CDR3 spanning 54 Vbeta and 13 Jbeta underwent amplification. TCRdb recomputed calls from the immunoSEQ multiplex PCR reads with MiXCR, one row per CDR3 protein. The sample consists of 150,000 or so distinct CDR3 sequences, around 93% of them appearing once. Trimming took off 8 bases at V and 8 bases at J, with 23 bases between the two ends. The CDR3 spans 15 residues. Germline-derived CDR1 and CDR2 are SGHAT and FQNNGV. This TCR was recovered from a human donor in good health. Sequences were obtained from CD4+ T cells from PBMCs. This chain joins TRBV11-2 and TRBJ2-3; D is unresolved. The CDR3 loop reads CASLRAFSRTATQYF. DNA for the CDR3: TGTGCCAGCTTAAGGGCGTTTTCCCGCACGGCTACGCAGTATTTT.